This T cell receptor beta chain was identified during a study of immune evolution from preneoplasia to lung adenocarcinoma. As for this clone: Its antigen is as yet unknown.

Method: immunoSEQ multiplex PCR; TCRdb's copy keeps in-frame clones and lacks some. The sample consists of some 10,000 clones, 75% to 90% of them appearing once. From germline, CDR1 is GTSNPN and CDR2 SVGIG (reference sequence). The CDR3 consists of 12 residues. Trimming removed 8 bases from V and 4 bases from J; junction bases left unmatched: 5. Regarding the study as a whole: Top clone frequencies peaked in normal lung, apparently declining through invasive adenocarcinoma.

Resections took place in Japan or China from the mid-2010s to the late 2010s. Sequencing used FFPE invasive lung adenocarcinoma tissue. The gene calls are TRBV30 and TRBJ1-1, with 9 positions matching TRBD1. The source of this sequence is an older person with invasive lung adenocarcinoma. CDR3 sequence: CAVDRGGTEAFF. CDR3 nucleotide sequence: TGTGCCGTAGACAGGGGGGGCACTGAAGCTTTCTTT.